This T cell receptor (beta chain) was profiled in a study of blood T cell repertoires in COVID-19. Study overall: Nucleic acid was either cDNA or gDNA, and it came from T cells, B-cell-depleted T cells, or PBMCs.

Original methodology: Using reference gene primer amplification, nucleated cell counts were estimated. The protocol was immunoSEQ multiplex PCR, while the TCRdb copy is restricted to in-frame clones and leaves out a portion. The V and J calls and clone size were taken over from that table, and D and trimming were inferred from the DNA. This sample yields 470,000 or so clones, of which approximately 85% are seen a single time; roughly 3.2% belongs to the top ten. The sequenced material came from peripheral blood. This sequence was found in a human donor in a cohort sampled during active COVID-19.

The CDR3 region has the DNA TGCAGCGTTGTTGGGACAACTAGCTCCTACAATGAGCAGTTCTTC. Amino acids: CSVVGTTSSYNEQFF. V gene TRBV29-1 combines with J gene TRBJ2-1, with D tentatively TRBD1 (6 bases). The CDR3 covers 15 residues. Germline V gene lookup returns CDR1 SQVTM and CDR2 ANQGSEA. Trimming pared 4 bases from V and 0 bases from J, leaving 13 bases between.